The 10 T cell receptor beta chains in this list originate from one sample, sequenced in a study of T-cell memory formation after mild COVID-19. TCRdb recomputed calls from the 5' RACE reads with MiXCR, one row per CDR3 protein. The table includes some 350,000 distinct CDR3 sequences, approximately 15% detected once. The sample taken for sequencing was PBMCs or a T cell subset sorted from them (not recorded which). The receptors were gathered from a man in his late teens or twenties who had mild COVID-19 (a few samples of this study predate the infection). Cell type and time point are not known.

This chain links TRBV5-1 with TRBJ2-5; 7 nucleotides align to TRBD2. After removal of 3 bases from V and 1 base from J, the junction contained 12 bases not matched to a gene. CDR3 length: 17 residues. The germline V gene encodes CDR1 SGHRS and CDR2 YFSETQ. The CDR3 DNA is TGCGCCAGCAGCTCCAAGGCGGTAGCGGGTACCCAAGAGACCCAGTACTTC. Protein: CASSSKAVAGTQETQYF.

This rearrangement joins TRBV4-1 to TRBJ2-3; D gene uncertain. V was clipped by 0 bases and J by 2 bases, with 12 bases between them. CDR1 is MGHRA and CDR2 is YSYEKL in the germline V gene. The CDR3 extends over 16 amino acids. The chain's CDR3 is CASSQEGNPNTDTQYF. The DNA of the CDR3 is TGCGCCAGCAGCCAAGAAGGTAATCCAAACACAGATACGCAGTATTTT.

As to this clonotype: A much larger clone sits a single nucleotide away, making a read error possible. The chain recombines TRBV20-1 with TRBJ2-3; 7 bases are shared with TRBD2. This CDR3 has 13 residues. The junction had 2 bases not matched to a gene; V was cut back by 4 bases and J by 1 base. Per the germline V gene, CDR1 is DFQATT and CDR2 is SNEGSKA (reference sequence). CDR3 nucleotide sequence: TGCAGTGCTACCGCGGGGGGCACAGATACGCAGTATTTT. Translated: CSATAGGTDTQYF.

J is TRBJ1-2 and V is TRBV30; D might be TRBD1 (6 bases). This CDR3 contains 12 residues. CDR1 is GTSNPN, CDR2 SVGIG, per germline (reference sequence). V was cut by 2 bases and J by 6 bases, with 10 bases left in between. The CDR3 nucleotides are TGTGCCTGGAGTAGGGGGGCTAATGGCTACACCTTC. Protein product: CAWSRGANGYTF.

Only one count was recorded for this clonotype. V is TRBV9 and J is TRBJ2-1; D possibly corresponds to TRBD1 (6 bases). This CDR3 is built from 13 residues. The V gene lost 0 bases and the J gene lost 10 bases, with 11 bases spanning the gap. Germline V gives CDR1 SGDLS, CDR2 YYNGEE. CDR3 in amino acids: CASSVEGGVEQFF. CDR3 nucleotide sequence: TGTGCCAGCAGCGTAGAAGGGGGAGTAGAGCAGTTCTTC.

This clonotype has more than one count but fewer than ten. The rearrangement uses TRBV29-1 and TRBJ2-7; D is unclear. The germline V gene has CDR1 SQVTM and CDR2 ANQGSEA. The V gene lost 0 bases and the J gene lost 1 base, with 16 bases spanning the gap. The CDR3 is made up of 16 amino acids. CDR3 bases: TGCAGCGTTGAAGACCCCTCACCAAAAGGGTCCTACGAGCAGTACGTC. Translation gives CSVEDPSPKGSYEQYV.

This chain uses TRBV7-9 with TRBJ2-3; the D gene could be TRBD1 or TRBD2 (5 bases each). Per the germline V gene, CDR1 is SEHNR and CDR2 is FQNEAQ (reference sequence). Trimming left V 2 bases short and J 2 bases short, with 11 bases between. This CDR3 has 15 amino acids. CDR3 residues: CASSLLEGFTDTQYF. DNA for the CDR3: TGTGCCAGCAGCTTATTAGAGGGGTTCACAGATACGCAGTATTTT. Complete variable domain (other parts from reference TRBV7-9 and TRBJ2-3): DTGVSQNPRHKITKRGQNVTFRCDPISEHNRLYWYRQTLGQGPEFLTYFQNEAQLEKSRLLSDRFSAERPKGSFSTLEIQRTEQGDSAMYLCASSLLEGFTDTQYFGPGTRLTVL.

This clonotype has more than one count but fewer than ten. The V gene is TRBV20-1, the J gene TRBJ1-2; D gene uncertain. The CDR3 sequence is 11 residues long. Germline V CDR1 and CDR2: DFQATT, SNEGSKA (reference sequence). V lost 3 bases, J lost 7 bases, and 9 bases lay in between. The CDR3 region has the DNA TGCAGTGCTAGGGAAAACAGTGGCTACACCTTC. This sequence encodes CSARENSGYTF.

This clonotype was counted many times. Here the CDR3 DNA reads TGTGCCAGCAGCAATTCGGGGAGCTCCTACGAGCAGTACGTC. Residues: CASSNSGSSYEQYV. The genes are TRBV21-1 and TRBJ2-7. TRBV21-1 is noted as a pseudogene. This CDR3 is built from 14 residues.

The chain joins TRBV20-1 to TRBJ2-5, with unresolved D. This CDR3 spans 12 amino acids. CDR1 and CDR2 (germline): DFQATT, SNEGSKA (reference sequence). Trimming took 6 bases from V and 4 from J, leaving 12 bases between them. The CDR3 nucleotides are TGCAGTGCGGGGTGGCGGCGAGAGACCCAGTACTTC. It translates to CSAGWRRETQYF.